Described below is a single T cell receptor (beta chain) sequence and its context. Its antigen remains unknown. The CDR3 totals 14 residues. Germline V gene data show CDR1 as SEHNR and CDR2 as FQNEAQ (reference sequence). The V and J ends lost 3 bases and 5 bases respectively, with 10 bases between them. This sample was included in a study of cytomegalovirus exposure and HLA in healthy donors. On the study more broadly: Genetic ancestry analysis placed over 65% of the approximately 390 donors that were genotyped in the Caucasian-associated cluster. The study, taken as a whole, reports: The study designated 164 TCR beta chains cytomegalovirus-associated. Donors were assumed by presence/absence analyses to have roughly uniform sequencing depth.

This PCR relied on a set of 60 Vbeta primers and 13 Jbeta primers. In the source study's methods: Later analysis identified some 88 million unique TCR beta chains, around 10 million shared. Libraries were prepared by immunoSEQ multiplex PCR; TCRdb keeps only in-frame clonotypes and omits some of them. That table supplies the V and J calls and clone size; D and trimming were determined from the DNA. The profile shows around 200,000 clones, about 81% of them singletons. This receptor was taken from a young man in good health and CMV-seropositive. The sequencing sample was made of PBMCs. The rearrangement links TRBV7-9 to TRBJ1-4; D ambiguous. CDR3 coding DNA: TGTGCCAGCAGCTTGGGGAGGGCCAATGAAAAACTGTTTTTT. It translates to CASSLGRANEKLFF.